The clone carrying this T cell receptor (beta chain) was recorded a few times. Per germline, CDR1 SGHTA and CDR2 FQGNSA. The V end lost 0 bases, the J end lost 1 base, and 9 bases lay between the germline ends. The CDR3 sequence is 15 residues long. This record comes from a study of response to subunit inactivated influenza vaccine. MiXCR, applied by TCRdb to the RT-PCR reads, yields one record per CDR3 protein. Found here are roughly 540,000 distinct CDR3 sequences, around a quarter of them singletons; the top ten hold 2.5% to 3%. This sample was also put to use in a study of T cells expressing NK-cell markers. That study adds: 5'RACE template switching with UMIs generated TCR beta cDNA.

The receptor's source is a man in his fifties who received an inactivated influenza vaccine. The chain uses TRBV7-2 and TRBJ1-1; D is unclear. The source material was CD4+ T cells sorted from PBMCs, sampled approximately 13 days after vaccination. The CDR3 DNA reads TGTGCCAGCAGCTTAGCGGTCGGGCGGAACACTGAAGCTTTCTTT. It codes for CASSLAVGRNTEAFF.